This T cell receptor (beta chain) was sequenced for a study of cytomegalovirus exposure and HLA in healthy donors (dated by TCRdb to between 2016 and 2019). Some background on the complete study: According to a later analysis, one platform produced both the 120 validation repertoires and the approximately 600 repertoires of the first cohort. The study was designed to test whether signatures of past pathogen exposure could be identified by cataloging public T cell receptors. Along with the approximately 650-subject first cohort, a separate validation cohort of approximately 110 different subjects was used. To predict cytomegalovirus infection status, the study combined high-throughput TCR immunosequencing, statistical association of individual TCRs with disease status, and machine learning.

The donors belonged to the validation cohort of about 130 subjects, which was separate from the approximately 660-subject first cohort. Here is what the overall study found, with its caveats: A total of 164 TCR beta chains were listed by the study as associated with cytomegalovirus. It was suggested by the authors that the approach could potentially be generalized to other disease states and immunological phenotypes. In both the original and validation cohorts, the classifier was reported to diagnose cytomegalovirus status with high specificity and sensitivity. A later analysis lacked HLA typing for the validation cohort, so it scored co-occurrence in that cohort across all 120 or so repertoires. In a later analysis, TCRs clustered in the first cohort were found to also tend to co-occur in the 130 or so validation repertoires, with about 93% of cluster scores above 0. A few of the identified cytomegalovirus-associated TCR beta chains were confirmed in vitro to be specific for cytomegalovirus antigens. While some public TCRs were present in many individuals, most TCR sequences turned up only very rarely across donors.

CDR1 and CDR2 are drawn from the germline V gene (reference sequence): MNHEY, SMNVEV. V is reduced by 7 bases and J by 10 bases, leaving a spacing of 23 bases between them. The CDR3 covers 15 residues, taking in both the cysteine and the phenylalanine. Just the 45-base CDR3 DNA is kept, in frame starting at base 1. The library came from the immunoSEQ multiplex PCR assay. In the authors' own workflow: A statistical classification framework was built to diagnose cytomegalovirus status from the catalog of TCR beta chain sequences. As stored in TCRdb, this immuneACCESS dataset retains in-frame rearrangements with V and J assigned. A fraction of the clones does not appear; measured against another copy, unresolved V genes explain less than half of the discrepancy, and the remainder lacks a known reason. V and J calls and clone size come straight from that table; D and trimming were deduced from the DNA. The sample profile shows hundreds of thousands of clones; 75% to 90% of them were found once. Of the sample, 5.5% to 7% falls within the top ten clones.

This clone occurred a few times. Its target antigen remains unknown. No qualities accompany the bases; no much larger clone lies one base away. The TCR sequence derives from a woman in her late teens or twenties in good health and CMV-seronegative. The sequenced sample consisted of PBMCs. The sequence is built from TRBV27 and TRBJ2-1; possibly the D gene is TRBD1, per 6 matching bases. The CDR3: CASTARGGSHREQFF. The DNA reads as follows: TGTGCCAGCACCGCCAGGGGCGGATCCCATAGGGAGCAGTTCTTC.